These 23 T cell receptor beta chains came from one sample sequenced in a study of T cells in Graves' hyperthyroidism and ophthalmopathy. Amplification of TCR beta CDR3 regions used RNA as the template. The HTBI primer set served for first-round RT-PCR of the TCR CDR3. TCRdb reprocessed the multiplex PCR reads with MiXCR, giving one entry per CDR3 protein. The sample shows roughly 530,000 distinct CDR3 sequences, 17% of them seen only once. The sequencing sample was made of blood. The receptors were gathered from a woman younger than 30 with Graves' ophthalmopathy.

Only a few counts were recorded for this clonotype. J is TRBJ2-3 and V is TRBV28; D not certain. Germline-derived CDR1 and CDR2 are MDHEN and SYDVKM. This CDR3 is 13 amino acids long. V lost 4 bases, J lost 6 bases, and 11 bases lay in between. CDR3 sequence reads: CASSSSIADTQYF. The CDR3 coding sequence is TGTGCCAGCAGTTCTTCCATAGCTGATACGCAGTATTTT.

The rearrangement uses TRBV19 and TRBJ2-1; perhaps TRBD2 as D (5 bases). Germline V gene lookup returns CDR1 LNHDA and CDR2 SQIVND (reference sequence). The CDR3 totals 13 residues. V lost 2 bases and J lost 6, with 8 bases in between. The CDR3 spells CASSIIRGNEQFF. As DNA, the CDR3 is TGTGCCAGTAGTATAATCCGGGGCAATGAGCAGTTCTTC.

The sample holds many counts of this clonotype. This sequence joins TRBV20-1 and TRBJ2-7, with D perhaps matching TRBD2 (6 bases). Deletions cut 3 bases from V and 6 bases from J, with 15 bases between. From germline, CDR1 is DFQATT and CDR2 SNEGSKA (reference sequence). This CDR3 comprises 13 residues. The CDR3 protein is CSARGSGEIEQYF. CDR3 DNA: TGCAGTGCTAGGGGTAGCGGAGAGATCGAGCAGTACTTC.

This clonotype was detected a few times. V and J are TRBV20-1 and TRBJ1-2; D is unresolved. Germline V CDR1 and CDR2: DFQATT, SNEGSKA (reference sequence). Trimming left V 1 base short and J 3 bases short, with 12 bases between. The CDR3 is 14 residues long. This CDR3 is CSARARRIYYGYTF. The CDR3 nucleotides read TGCAGTGCTAGAGCCCGACGGATCTACTATGGCTACACCTTC.

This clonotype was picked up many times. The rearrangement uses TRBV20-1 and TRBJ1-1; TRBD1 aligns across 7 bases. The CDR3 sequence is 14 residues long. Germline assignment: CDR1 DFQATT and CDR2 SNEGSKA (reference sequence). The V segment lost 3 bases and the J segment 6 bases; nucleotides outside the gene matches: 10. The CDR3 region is CSARESGGGPEAFF. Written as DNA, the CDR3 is TGCAGTGCTAGGGAATCAGGGGGGGGCCCTGAAGCTTTCTTT.

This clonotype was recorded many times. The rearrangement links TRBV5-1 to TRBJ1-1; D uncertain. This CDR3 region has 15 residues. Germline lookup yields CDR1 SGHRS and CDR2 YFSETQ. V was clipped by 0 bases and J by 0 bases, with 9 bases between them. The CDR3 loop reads CASSLASPMNTEAFF. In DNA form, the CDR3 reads TGCGCCAGCAGCTTGGCCTCGCCCATGAACACTGAAGCTTTCTTT. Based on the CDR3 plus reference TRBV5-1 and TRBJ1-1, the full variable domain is KAGVTQTPRYLIKTRGQQVTLSCSPISGHRSVSWYQQTPGQGLQFLFEYFSETQRNKGNFPGRFSGRQFSNSRSEMNVSTLELGDSALYLCASSLASPMNTEAFFGQGTRLTVV.

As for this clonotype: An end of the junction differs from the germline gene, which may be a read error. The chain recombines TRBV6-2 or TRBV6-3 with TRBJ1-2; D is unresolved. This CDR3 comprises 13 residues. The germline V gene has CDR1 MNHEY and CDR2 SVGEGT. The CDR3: CAGSESGGYGYTF. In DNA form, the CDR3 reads TGTGCCGGCAGTGAGTCGGGCGGATATGGCTACACCTTC.

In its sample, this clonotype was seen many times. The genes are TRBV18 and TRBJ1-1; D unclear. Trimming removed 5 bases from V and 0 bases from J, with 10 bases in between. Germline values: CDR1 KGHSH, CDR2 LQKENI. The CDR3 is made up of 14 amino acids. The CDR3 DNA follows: TGTGCCAGCTCAGCGCAGAGGTTGAACACTGAAGCTTTCTTT. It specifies CASSAQRLNTEAFF. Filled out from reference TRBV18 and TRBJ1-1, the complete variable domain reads NAGVMQNPRHLVRRRGQEARLRCSPMKGHSHVYWYRQLPEEGLKFMVYLQKENIIDESGMPKERFSAEFPKEGPSILRIQQVVRGDSAAYFCASSAQRLNTEAFFGQGTRLTVV.

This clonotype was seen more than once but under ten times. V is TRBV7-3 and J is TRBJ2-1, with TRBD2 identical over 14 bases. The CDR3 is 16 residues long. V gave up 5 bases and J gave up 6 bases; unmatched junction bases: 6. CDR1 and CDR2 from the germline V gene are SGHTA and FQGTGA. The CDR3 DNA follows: TGTGCCAGCAGCACCGGGACTAGCGGGGGCTTCAATGAGCAGTTCTTC. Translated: CASSTGTSGGFNEQFF.

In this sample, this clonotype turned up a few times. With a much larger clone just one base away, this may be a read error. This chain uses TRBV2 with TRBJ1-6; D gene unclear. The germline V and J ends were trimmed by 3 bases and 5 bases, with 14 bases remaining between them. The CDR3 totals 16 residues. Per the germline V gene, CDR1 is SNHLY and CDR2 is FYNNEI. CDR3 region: CASSEARVAHNSPLHF. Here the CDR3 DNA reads TGTGCCAGCAGTGAGGCACGGGTCGCCCATAATTCACCCCTCCACTTT.

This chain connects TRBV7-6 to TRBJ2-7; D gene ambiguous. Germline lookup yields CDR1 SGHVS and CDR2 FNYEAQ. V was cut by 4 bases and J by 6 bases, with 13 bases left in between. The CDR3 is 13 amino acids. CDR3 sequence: CASSYRRHAEQYF. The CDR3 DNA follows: TGTGCCAGCAGCTACCGGAGACACGCCGAGCAGTACTTC.

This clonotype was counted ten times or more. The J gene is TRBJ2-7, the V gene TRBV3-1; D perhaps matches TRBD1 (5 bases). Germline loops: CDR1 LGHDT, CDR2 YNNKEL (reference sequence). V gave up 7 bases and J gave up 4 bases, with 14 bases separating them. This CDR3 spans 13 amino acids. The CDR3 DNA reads TGTGCCAGCAAGACAGCTACCGGGTACGAGCAGTACTTC. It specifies CASKTATGYEQYF.

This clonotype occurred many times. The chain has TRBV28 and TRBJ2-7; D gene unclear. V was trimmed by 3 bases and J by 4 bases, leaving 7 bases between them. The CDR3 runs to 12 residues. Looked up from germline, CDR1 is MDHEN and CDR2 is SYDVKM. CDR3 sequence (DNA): TGTGCCAGCAGTTTCCAATCTTACGAGCAGTACTTC. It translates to CASSFQSYEQYF. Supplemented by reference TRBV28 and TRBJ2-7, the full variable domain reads DVKVTQSSRYLVKRTGEKVFLECVQDMDHENMFWYRQDPGLGLRLIYFSYDVKMKEKGDIPEGYSVSREKKERFSLILESASTNQTSMYLCASSFQSYEQYFGPGTRLTVT.

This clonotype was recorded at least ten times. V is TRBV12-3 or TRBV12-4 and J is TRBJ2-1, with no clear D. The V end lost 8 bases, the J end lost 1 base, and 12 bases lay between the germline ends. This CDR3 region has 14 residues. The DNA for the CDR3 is TGTGCCAGCTCCATTAGTAGGTCCTACAATGAGCAGTTCTTC. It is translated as CASSISRSYNEQFF.

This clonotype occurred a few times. CDR3 in amino acids: CSVSVGGLQPQHF. In DNA form, the CDR3 reads TGCAGCGTCTCCGTCGGGGGGCTGCAGCCCCAGCATTTT. This chain uses TRBV29-1 with TRBJ1-5; D may be TRBD1 (6 bases). Germline V CDR1 and CDR2: SQVTM, ANQGSEA. The CDR3 has 13 amino acids. Trimming shortened V by 6 bases and J by 7 bases, and 16 bases separated the two germline ends.

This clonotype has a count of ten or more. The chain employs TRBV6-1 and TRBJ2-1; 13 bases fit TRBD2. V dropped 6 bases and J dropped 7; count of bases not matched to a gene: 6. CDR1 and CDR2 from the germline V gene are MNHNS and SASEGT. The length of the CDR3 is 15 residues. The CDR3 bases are TGTGCCAGCAGATTACCGGGACTAGCGGGGAATGAGCAGTTCTTC. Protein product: CASRLPGLAGNEQFF.

The CDR3 coding sequence is TGTGCCAGCAGTTTGATTGGGTGGACAGGGGGTGCTGAAGCTTTCTTT. Translated: CASSLIGWTGGAEAFF. This chain uses TRBV28 with TRBJ1-1; 10 bases line up with TRBD1. This CDR3 is 16 amino acids long. Losses at the gene ends were 3 bases for V and 6 bases for J; bases not matched to a gene: 10. Per the germline V gene, CDR1 is MDHEN and CDR2 is SYDVKM.

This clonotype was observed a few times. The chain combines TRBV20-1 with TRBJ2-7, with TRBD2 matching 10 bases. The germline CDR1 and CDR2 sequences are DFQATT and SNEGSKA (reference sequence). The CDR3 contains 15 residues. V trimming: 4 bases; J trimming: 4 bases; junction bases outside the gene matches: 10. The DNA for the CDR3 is TGCAGTGCTAACAATCCTAGCGGGAGAGTATACGAGCAGTACTTC. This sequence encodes CSANNPSGRVYEQYF.

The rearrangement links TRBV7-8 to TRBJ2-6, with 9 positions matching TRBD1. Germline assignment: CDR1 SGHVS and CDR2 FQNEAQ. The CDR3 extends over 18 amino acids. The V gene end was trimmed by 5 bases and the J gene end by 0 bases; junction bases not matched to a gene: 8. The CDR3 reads CASSAGTGLSSGANVLTF. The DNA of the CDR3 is TGTGCCAGCAGCGCCGGGACAGGGTTGAGCTCTGGGGCCAACGTCCTGACTTTC.

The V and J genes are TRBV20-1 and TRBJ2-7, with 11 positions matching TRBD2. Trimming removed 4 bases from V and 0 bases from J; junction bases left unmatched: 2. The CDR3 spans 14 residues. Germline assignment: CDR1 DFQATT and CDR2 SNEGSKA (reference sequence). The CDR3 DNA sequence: TGCAGTGCTACGACTAGCGGGGCCTCCTACGAGCAGTACTTC. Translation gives CSATTSGASYEQYF.

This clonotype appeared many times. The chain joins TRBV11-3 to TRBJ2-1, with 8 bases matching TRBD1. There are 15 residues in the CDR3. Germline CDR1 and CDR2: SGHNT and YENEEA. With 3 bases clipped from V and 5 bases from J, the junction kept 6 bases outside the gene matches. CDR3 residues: CASSFRGTGDNEQFF. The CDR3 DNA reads TGTGCCAGCAGCTTCCGGGGGACAGGAGACAATGAGCAGTTCTTC. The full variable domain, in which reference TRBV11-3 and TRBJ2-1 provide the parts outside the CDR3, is EAGVVQSPRYKIIEKKQPVAFWCNPISGHNTLYWYLQNLGQGPELLIRYENEEAVDDSQLPKDRFSAERLKGVDSTLKIQPAELGDSAVYLCASSFRGTGDNEQFFGPGTRLTVL.

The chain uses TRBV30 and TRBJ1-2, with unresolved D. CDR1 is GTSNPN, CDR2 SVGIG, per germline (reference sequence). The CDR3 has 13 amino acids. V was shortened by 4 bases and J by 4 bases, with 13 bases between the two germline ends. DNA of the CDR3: TGTGCCTGGACCCCGGGCAACCGCTATGGCTACACCTTC. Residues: CAWTPGNRYGYTF.

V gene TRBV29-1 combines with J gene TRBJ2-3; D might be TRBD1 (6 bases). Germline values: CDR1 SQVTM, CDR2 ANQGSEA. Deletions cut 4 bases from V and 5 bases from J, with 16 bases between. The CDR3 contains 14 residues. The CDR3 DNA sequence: TGCAGCGTTGTAGGGGGTGGGCCGGGAGATACGCAGTATTTT. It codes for CSVVGGGPGDTQYF.